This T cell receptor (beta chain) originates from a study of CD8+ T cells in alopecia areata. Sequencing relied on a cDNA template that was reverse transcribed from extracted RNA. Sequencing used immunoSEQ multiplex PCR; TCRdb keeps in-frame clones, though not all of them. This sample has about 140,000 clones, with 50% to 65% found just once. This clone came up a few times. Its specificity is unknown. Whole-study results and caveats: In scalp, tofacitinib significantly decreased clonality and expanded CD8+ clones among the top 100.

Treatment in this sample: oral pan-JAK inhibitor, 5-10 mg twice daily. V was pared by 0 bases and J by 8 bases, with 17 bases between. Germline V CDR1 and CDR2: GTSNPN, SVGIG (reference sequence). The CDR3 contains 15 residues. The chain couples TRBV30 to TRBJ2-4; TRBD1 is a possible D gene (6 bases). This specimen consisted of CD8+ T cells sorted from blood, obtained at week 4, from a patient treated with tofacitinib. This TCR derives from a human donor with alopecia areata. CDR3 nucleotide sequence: TGTGCCTGGAGTGTAGGAACAGGGTCAGCGGACATTCAGTACTTC. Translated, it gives CAWSVGTGSADIQYF.